This T cell receptor beta chain was sequenced for a study of cytomegalovirus exposure and HLA in healthy donors. Study details: Counted in an early data release were 75 million to 85 million unique TCRs from HLA-typed donors.

PCR used 60 Vbeta primers and 13 Jbeta primers. Assay: immunoSEQ multiplex PCR; the TCRdb copy retains only in-frame clones and omits some. The profile shows 100,000 to 120,000 clones, just over 75% of them singletons. Whole-study findings and limits: A later analysis linked around 15,000 TCR beta sequences to HLA alleles at 0.05 false discovery rate. An observed cluster of highly shared sequence variants was recorded as a likely sequencing artifact. Later analysis showed most CMV-associated TCR beta chains appearing HLA-restricted.

The germline CDR1 and CDR2 sequences are SGHNT and YYREEE (reference sequence). With 4 bases removed from V and 4 bases from J, the gap between germline ends came to 15 bases. The CDR3 has 15 residues. Note on this clone: Its matching antigen is unknown.

The chain links TRBV5-4 to TRBJ2-1; D might be TRBD1 (6 bases). This receptor was identified in a man aged 25-45 years in good health and CMV-seropositive. Source material: PBMCs. The CDR3 DNA follows: TGTGCCAGCAGCAGCCTGGACAGAGGATACAATGAGCAGTTCTTC. Translation: CASSSLDRGYNEQFF.